Following are 21 T cell receptor beta chains from one sample sequenced in a study of T cell responses to AZD1222 COVID-19 vaccine. Data came from immunoSEQ multiplex PCR; TCRdb stores just in-frame clones and leaves some out. The sample lists 160,000 or so clones, approximately 94% occurring once. The source was peripheral blood, collected 28 days after the second AZD1222 dose. The receptor set was obtained from an adult who received the AZD1222 COVID-19 vaccine.

J is TRBJ2-1 and V is TRBV5-1; the D gene is possibly TRBD2 (5 bases). Germline V gene data show CDR1 as SGHRS and CDR2 as YFSETQ. V lost 9 bases to trimming and J lost 13 bases, with 11 bases between them. The CDR3 loop spans 9 amino acids. The CDR3 sequence is CATGGLQFF. CDR3 DNA: TGCGCCACCGGAGGTCTACAGTTCTTC. The variable domain in full, with the rest retrieved from reference TRBV5-1 and TRBJ2-1, is KAGVTQTPRYLIKTRGQQVTLSCSPISGHRSVSWYQQTPGQGLQFLFEYFSETQRNKGNFPGRFSGRQFSNSRSEMNVSTLELGDSALYLCATGGLQFFGPGTRLTVL.

This chain joins TRBV4-1 and TRBJ1-3; 8 nucleotides agree with TRBD1. The V gene's germline CDR1 is MGHRA and CDR2 YSYEKL. The CDR3 is made up of 15 amino acids. V shed 4 bases and J 0 bases; nucleotides not matched to a gene: 2. DNA of the CDR3: TGCGCCAGCAGCCGAGACAGGGGCTCTGGAAACACCATATATTTT. It yields the protein CASSRDRGSGNTIYF.

J is TRBJ2-7 and V is TRBV4-1, with 10 bases fitting TRBD2. The ends lost 0 bases at V and 6 bases at J; junction bases unmatched: 8. Germline loops: CDR1 MGHRA, CDR2 YSYEKL. This CDR3 contains 16 residues. CDR3 sequence: CASSQDALAGVSEQYF. Written as DNA, the CDR3 is TGCGCCAGCAGCCAAGATGCGCTAGCGGGAGTATCCGAGCAGTACTTC.

This chain connects TRBV14 to TRBJ1-5; D remains ambiguous. Germline loops: CDR1 SGHDN, CDR2 FVKESK. The V end was cut by 1 base, the J end by 7 bases, with 11 bases between. There are 14 residues in the CDR3. The CDR3 loop is CASSQANDKQPQHF. The CDR3 region has the DNA TGTGCCAGCAGCCAAGCCAACGACAAACAGCCCCAGCATTTT. The full variable domain, with the rest looked up from reference TRBV14 and TRBJ1-5, is EAGVTQFPSHSVIEKGQTVTLRCDPISGHDNLYWYRRVMGKEIKFLLHFVKESKQDESGMPNNRFLAERTGGTYSTLKVQPAELEDSGVYFCASSQANDKQPQHFGDGTRLSIL.

The chain combines TRBV6-5 with TRBJ1-1; no clear D gene. This CDR3 is built from 15 residues. Trimming removed 0 bases at V and 4 bases at J, with 12 bases between. Germline V lookup: CDR1 MNHEY, CDR2 SVGAGI. The CDR3 region is CASSYSSGRGTEAFF. The CDR3 nucleotides are TGTGCCAGCAGTTACTCATCCGGGAGAGGCACTGAAGCTTTCTTT.

The V call is TRBV5-1, the J call TRBJ1-2, with 7 bases that match TRBD1. Germline V CDR1 and CDR2: SGHRS, YFSETQ. This CDR3 contains 15 residues. Germline trimming cut 4 bases from V and 3 bases from J; bases unmatched to any gene: 9. CDR3 in DNA: TGCGCCAGCAGCCTGACCTCCGGGACAGACTATGGCTACACCTTC. Amino acids: CASSLTSGTDYGYTF. Supplemented by reference TRBV5-1 and TRBJ1-2, the full variable domain reads KAGVTQTPRYLIKTRGQQVTLSCSPISGHRSVSWYQQTPGQGLQFLFEYFSETQRNKGNFPGRFSGRQFSNSRSEMNVSTLELGDSALYLCASSLTSGTDYGYTFGSGTRLTVV.

The gene calls are TRBV19 and TRBJ2-5, with 8 nucleotides matching TRBD2. The CDR3 runs 14 residues. V trimming: 9 bases; J trimming: 2 bases; junction bases outside the gene matches: 8. In germline, CDR1 is LNHDA, CDR2 SQIVND (reference sequence). CDR3 DNA: TGTGCCAGCTCCCTGACTAGCGCTCAAGAGACCCAGTACTTC. Its protein is CASSLTSAQETQYF.

The rearrangement links TRBV18 to TRBJ2-5; D is ambiguous. Germline V gives CDR1 KGHSH, CDR2 LQKENI. V was pared by 6 bases and J by 4 bases, with 3 bases between. The CDR3 length is 10 residues. The CDR3 DNA reads TGTGCCAGCTCGGGAGAGACCCAGTACTTC. Its protein product is CASSGETQYF.

V and J are TRBV5-8 and TRBJ1-6; D might be TRBD1 (5 bases). The CDR3 has 14 residues. Germline V lookup: CDR1 SGHTS, CDR2 YDEGEE. Trimming pared 5 bases from V and 7 bases from J, leaving 13 bases between. DNA for the CDR3: TGTGCCAGCAGGCCCGGGGGGAGCAATTCACCCCTCCACTTT. It specifies CASRPGGSNSPLHF.

V gene TRBV14 combines with J gene TRBJ2-5; D is possibly TRBD2 (6 bases). The CDR3 totals 14 residues. Trimming took 3 bases from V and 2 from J, leaving 10 bases between them. Germline-derived CDR1 and CDR2 are SGHDN and FVKESK. DNA for the CDR3: TGTGCCAGCAGCCAGGCCCGGGAGCAAGAGACCCAGTACTTC. Protein sequence: CASSQAREQETQYF.

The rearrangement uses TRBV6-1 and TRBJ2-7; D tentatively fits TRBD1 or TRBD2 (5 bases each). CDR3 length: 16 residues. The germline V and J ends were trimmed by 6 bases and 1 base, with 19 bases remaining between them. Germline lookup yields CDR1 MNHNS and CDR2 SASEGT. This chain's CDR3 is CASREQAGTPSYEQYF. The CDR3 DNA reads TGTGCCAGCAGAGAACAAGCCGGGACCCCGTCCTACGAGCAGTACTTC.

The rearrangement links TRBV2 to TRBJ2-7, with TRBD2 identical over 8 bases. The junction had 6 bases not matched to a gene; V was cut back by 7 bases and J by 4 bases. From germline, CDR1 is SNHLY and CDR2 FYNNEI. The CDR3 runs to 13 residues. The CDR3 sequence is CASISGGTYEQYF. The CDR3 bases are TGTGCCAGCATATCGGGGGGGACATACGAGCAGTACTTC.

V usage is TRBV27 and J usage is TRBJ2-2; no reliable D call. V gave up 2 bases and J gave up 5 bases, with 9 bases separating them. There are 14 residues in the CDR3. Germline values: CDR1 MNHEY, CDR2 SMNVEV (reference sequence). In DNA form, the CDR3 reads TGTGCCAGCAGTTTAAAGTCGAGGACCGGGGAGCTGTTTTTT. Its translation: CASSLKSRTGELFF.

This chain links TRBV10-3 with TRBJ2-7; the match to TRBD2 covers 7 bases. The CDR3 sequence is 14 residues long. The germline V gene encodes CDR1 ENHRY and CDR2 SYGVKD. After removal of 4 bases from V and 3 bases from J, the junction contained 6 bases not matched to a gene. The CDR3 DNA reads as TGTGCCATCAGTGGTACGGGGGGTCGCTACGAGCAGTACTTC. It is translated as CAISGTGGRYEQYF.

Comments on this clone: The junction departs from the called germline gene at one end, perhaps through a read error. This chain links TRBV5-1 with TRBJ2-7; 12 bases match TRBD2. From germline, CDR1 is SGHRS and CDR2 YFSETQ. This CDR3 is built from 15 residues. The CDR3 DNA follows: TGCGCCAGCAGCCGTGGGACTAGCGGGTCCTCCGAGCAGTACTTC. Translated, it gives CASSRGTSGSSEQYF. The variable domain in full, with the rest retrieved from reference TRBV5-1 and TRBJ2-7, is KAGVTQTPRYLIKTRGQQVTLSCSPISGHRSVSWYQQTPGQGLQFLFEYFSETQRNKGNFPGRFSGRQFSNSRSEMNVSTLELGDSALYLCASSRGTSGSSEQYFGPGTRLTVT.

For the CDR3, the DNA is TGTGCCAGCAGCACGCCGGGAGAACTGTTTTTT. This codes for CASSTPGELFF. This chain uses TRBV7-9 with TRBJ1-4, with D unclear. Per the germline V gene, CDR1 is SEHNR and CDR2 is FQNEAQ (reference sequence). Trimming pared 5 bases from V and 12 bases from J, leaving 10 bases between. This CDR3 spans 11 amino acids.

This clone was counted a single time. This chain links TRBV5-4 with TRBJ2-5; D not resolved. CDR1 SGHNT and CDR2 YYREEE come from the germline V gene (reference sequence). There are 11 residues in the CDR3. V was pared by 2 bases and J by 5 bases, with 4 bases between. CDR3 DNA: TGTGCCAGCAGCTTCAGTGAGACCCAGTACTTC. Translation gives CASSFSETQYF. Together with reference TRBV5-4 and TRBJ2-5, the CDR3 gives the full variable domain: ETGVTQSPTHLIKTRGQQVTLRCSSQSGHNTVSWYQQALGQGPQFIFQYYREEENGRGNFPPRFSGLQFPNYSSELNVNALELDDSALYLCASSFSETQYFGPGTRLLVL.

The V gene is TRBV28, the J gene TRBJ1-5; D is undetermined. The CDR3 sequence is 14 residues long. The germline V and J ends were trimmed by 2 bases and 2 bases, with 7 bases remaining between them. Germline V gene sequence: CDR1 MDHEN, CDR2 SYDVKM. This CDR3 reads CASSLTDGNQPQHF. The CDR3 DNA is TGTGCCAGCAGTTTAACGGATGGCAATCAGCCCCAGCATTTT.

This clone showed up just once. V gene TRBV7-8 combines with J gene TRBJ2-1, with D possibly being TRBD2 (5 bases). V lost 5 bases and J 7 bases, leaving 21 bases between the germline ends. This CDR3 comprises 16 residues. From germline, CDR1 is SGHVS and CDR2 FQNEAQ. CDR3 sequence: CASSDQDRGKGNEQFF. The CDR3, as DNA: TGTGCCAGCAGCGACCAGGACCGAGGGAAGGGTAATGAGCAGTTCTTC.

This clone has a single count. The genes are TRBV4-3 and TRBJ2-2, with D perhaps being TRBD1 or TRBD2 (6 bases each). Germline V gives CDR1 LGHNA, CDR2 YSLEER. Trimming removed 0 bases at V and 4 bases at J, with 15 bases between. This CDR3 contains 17 residues. CDR3 sequence reads: CASSQDRETGITGELFF. The CDR3 DNA follows: TGCGCCAGCAGCCAAGATCGGGAGACAGGCATCACCGGGGAGCTGTTTTTT.

The V and J genes are TRBV5-1 and TRBJ1-2, with 10 bases matching TRBD1. V gave up 4 bases and J gave up 4 bases; unmatched junction bases: 10. The CDR3 covers 16 residues. Germline lookup yields CDR1 SGHRS and CDR2 YFSETQ. The CDR3 is CASSTSGTGALYGYTF. The CDR3 DNA reads TGCGCCAGCAGCACCTCCGGGACAGGGGCCCTCTATGGCTACACCTTC.